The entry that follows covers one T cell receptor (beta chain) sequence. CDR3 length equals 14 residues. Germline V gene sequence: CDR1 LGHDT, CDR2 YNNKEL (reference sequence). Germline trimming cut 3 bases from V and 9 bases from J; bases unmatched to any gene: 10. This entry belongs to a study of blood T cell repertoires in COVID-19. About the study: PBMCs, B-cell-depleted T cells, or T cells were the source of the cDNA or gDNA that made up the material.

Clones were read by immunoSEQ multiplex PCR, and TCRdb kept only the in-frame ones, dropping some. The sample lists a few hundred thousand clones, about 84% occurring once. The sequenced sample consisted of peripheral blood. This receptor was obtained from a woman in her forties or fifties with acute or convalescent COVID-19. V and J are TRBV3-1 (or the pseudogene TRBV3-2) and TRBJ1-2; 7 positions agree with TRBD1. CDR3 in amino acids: CASSHIGQARSYTF. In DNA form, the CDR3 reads TGTGCCAGCAGCCACATAGGACAGGCCCGGAGCTACACCTTC.